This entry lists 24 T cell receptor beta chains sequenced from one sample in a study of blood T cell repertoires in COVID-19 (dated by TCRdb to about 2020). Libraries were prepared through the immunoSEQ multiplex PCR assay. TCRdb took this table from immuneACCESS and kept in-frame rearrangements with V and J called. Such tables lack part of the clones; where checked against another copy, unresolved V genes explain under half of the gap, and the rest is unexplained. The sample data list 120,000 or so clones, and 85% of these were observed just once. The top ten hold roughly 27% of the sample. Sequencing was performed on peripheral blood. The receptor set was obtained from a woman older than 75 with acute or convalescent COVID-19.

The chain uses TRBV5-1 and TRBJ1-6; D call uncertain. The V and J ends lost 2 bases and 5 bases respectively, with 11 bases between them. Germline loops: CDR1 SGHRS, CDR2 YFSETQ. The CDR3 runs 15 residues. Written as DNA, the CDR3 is TGCGCCAGCAGCTTTTACGGGGTCGATAATTCACCCCTCCACTTT. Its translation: CASSFYGVDNSPLHF.

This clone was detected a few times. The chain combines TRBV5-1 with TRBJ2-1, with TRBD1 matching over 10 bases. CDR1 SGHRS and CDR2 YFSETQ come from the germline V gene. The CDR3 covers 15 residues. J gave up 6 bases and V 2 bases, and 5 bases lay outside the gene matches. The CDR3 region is CASSFSGTGVNEQFF. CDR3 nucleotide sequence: TGCGCCAGCAGCTTTTCCGGGACAGGGGTCAATGAGCAGTTCTTC.

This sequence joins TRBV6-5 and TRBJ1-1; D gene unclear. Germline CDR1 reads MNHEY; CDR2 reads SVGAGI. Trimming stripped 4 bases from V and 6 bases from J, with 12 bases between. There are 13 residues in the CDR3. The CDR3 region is CASSSVRFSEAFF. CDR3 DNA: TGTGCCAGCAGTTCCGTTCGGTTTTCTGAAGCTTTCTTT.

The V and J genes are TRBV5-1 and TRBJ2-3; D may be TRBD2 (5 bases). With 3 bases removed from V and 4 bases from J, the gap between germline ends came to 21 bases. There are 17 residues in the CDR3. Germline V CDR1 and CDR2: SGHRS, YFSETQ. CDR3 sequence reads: CASSSRTTVWGADTQYF. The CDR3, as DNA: TGCGCCAGCAGCTCCAGGACCACAGTCTGGGGAGCAGATACGCAGTATTTT.

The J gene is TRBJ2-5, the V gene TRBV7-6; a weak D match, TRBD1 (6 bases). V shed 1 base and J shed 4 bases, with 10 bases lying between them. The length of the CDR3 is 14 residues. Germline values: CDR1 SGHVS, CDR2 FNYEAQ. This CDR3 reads CASSLGGGGETQYF. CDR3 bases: TGTGCCAGCAGCTTAGGAGGGGGTGGAGAGACCCAGTACTTC. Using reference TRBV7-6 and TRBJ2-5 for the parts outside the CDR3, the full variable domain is GAGVSQSPRYKVTKRGQDVALRCDPISGHVSLYWYRQALGQGPEFLTYFNYEAQQDKSGLPNDRFSAERPEGSISTLTIQRTEQRDSAMYRCASSLGGGGETQYFGPGTRLLVL.

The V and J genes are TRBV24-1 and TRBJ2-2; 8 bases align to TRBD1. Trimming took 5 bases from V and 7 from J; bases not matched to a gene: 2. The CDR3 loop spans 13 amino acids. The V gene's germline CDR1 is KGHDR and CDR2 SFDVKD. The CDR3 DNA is TGTGCCACCAGTGGGACAGGGATCGGGGAGCTGTTTTTT. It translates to CATSGTGIGELFF.

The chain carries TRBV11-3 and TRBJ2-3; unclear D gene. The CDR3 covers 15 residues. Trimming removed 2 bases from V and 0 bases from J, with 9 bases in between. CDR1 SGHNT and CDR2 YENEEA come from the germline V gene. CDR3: CASSLTATSTDTQYF. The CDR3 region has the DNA TGTGCCAGCAGCTTAACCGCGACTAGCACAGATACGCAGTATTTT.

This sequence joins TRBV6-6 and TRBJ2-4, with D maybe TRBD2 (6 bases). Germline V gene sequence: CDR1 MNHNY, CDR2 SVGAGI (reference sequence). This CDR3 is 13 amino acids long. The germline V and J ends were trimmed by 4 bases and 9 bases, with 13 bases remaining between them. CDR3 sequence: CASSWTGDGIQYF. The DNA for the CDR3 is TGTGCCAGCAGTTGGACGGGGGACGGCATTCAGTACTTC.

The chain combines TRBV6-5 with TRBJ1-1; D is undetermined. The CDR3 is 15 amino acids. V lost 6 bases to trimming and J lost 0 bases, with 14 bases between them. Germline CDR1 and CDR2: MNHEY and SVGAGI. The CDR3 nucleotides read TGTGCCAGCAGGCCATCTACAGTGATGAACACTGAAGCTTTCTTT. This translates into CASRPSTVMNTEAFF.

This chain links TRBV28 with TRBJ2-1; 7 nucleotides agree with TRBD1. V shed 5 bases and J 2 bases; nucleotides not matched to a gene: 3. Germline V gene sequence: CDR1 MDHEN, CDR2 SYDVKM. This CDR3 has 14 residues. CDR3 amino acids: CASSAQGAYNEQFF. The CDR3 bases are TGTGCCAGCAGTGCGCAGGGGGCCTACAATGAGCAGTTCTTC.

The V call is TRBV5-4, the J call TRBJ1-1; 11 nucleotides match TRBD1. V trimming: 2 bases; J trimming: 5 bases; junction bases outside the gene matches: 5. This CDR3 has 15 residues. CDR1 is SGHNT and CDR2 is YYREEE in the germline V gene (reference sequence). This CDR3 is CASSFSGTGGTEAFF. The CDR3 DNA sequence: TGTGCCAGCAGCTTCTCCGGGACAGGGGGGACTGAAGCTTTCTTT. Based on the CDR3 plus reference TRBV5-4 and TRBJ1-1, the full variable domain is ETGVTQSPTHLIKTRGQQVTLRCSSQSGHNTVSWYQQALGQGPQFIFQYYREEENGRGNFPPRFSGLQFPNYSSELNVNALELDDSALYLCASSFSGTGGTEAFFGQGTRLTVV.

CDR3 sequence: CATSDMTANSYNEQFF. For the CDR3, the DNA is TGTGCCACCAGTGATATGACAGCAAACTCCTACAATGAGCAGTTCTTC. V usage is TRBV24-1 and J usage is TRBJ2-1; TRBD1 is a possible D gene (5 bases). Germline assignment: CDR1 KGHDR and CDR2 SFDVKD. CDR3 length: 16 amino acids. The ends were cut back, 3 bases at V and 0 bases at J, with 11 bases in the middle.

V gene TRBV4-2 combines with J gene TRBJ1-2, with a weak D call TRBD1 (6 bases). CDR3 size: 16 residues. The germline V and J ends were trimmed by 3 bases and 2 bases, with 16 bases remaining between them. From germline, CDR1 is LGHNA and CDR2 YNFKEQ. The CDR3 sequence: CASSQLPGQRNYGYTF. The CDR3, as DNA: TGTGCCAGCAGCCAGTTGCCGGGACAAAGAAACTATGGCTACACCTTC.

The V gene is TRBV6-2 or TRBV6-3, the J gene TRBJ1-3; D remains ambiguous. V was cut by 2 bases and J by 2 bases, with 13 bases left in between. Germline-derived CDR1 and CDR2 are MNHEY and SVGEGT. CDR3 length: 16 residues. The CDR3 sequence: CASSYRVGETGNTIYF. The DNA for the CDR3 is TGTGCCAGCAGTTACCGCGTGGGAGAGACTGGAAACACCATATATTTT.

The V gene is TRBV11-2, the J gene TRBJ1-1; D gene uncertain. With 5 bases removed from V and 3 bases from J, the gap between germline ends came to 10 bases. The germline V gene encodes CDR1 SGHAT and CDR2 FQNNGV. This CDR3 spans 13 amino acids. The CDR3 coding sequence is TGTGCCAGCAGCATTCTGAGGGACACTGAAGCTTTCTTT. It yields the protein CASSILRDTEAFF.

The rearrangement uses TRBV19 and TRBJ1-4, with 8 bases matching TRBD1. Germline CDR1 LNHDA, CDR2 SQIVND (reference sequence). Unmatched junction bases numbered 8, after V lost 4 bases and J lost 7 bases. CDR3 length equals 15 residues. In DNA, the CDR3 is TGTGCCAGTAGTAGTTTTTGGACAGGGTCTGAAAAACTGTTTTTT. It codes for CASSSFWTGSEKLFF.

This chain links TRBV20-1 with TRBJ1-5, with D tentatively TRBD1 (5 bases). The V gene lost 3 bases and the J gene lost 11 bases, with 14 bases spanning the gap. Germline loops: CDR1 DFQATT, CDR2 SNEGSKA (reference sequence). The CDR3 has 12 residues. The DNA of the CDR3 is TGCAGTGCTAGTTCCGGGGGGAGGGCCCAGCATTTT. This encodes CSASSGGRAQHF.

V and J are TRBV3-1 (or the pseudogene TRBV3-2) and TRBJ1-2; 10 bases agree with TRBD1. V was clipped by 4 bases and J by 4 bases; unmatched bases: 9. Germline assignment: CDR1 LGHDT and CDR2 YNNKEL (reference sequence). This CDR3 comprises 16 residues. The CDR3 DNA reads TGTGCCAGCAGCCGCATGGGGACAGGGGAATTCTATGGCTACACCTTC. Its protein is CASSRMGTGEFYGYTF.

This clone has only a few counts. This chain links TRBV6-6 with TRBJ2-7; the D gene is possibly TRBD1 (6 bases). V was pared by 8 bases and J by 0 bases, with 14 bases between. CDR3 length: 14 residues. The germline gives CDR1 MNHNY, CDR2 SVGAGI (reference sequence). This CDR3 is CASSDSGSSYEQYV. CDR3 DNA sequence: TGTGCCAGCTCGGACAGTGGGAGCTCCTACGAGCAGTACGTC.

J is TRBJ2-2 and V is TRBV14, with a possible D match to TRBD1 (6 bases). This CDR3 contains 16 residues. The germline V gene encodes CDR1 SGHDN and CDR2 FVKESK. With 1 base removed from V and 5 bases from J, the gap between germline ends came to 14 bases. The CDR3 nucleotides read TGTGCCAGCAGCCAAGCCCAGGGGAAGTGGACCGGGGAGCTGTTTTTT. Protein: CASSQAQGKWTGELFF.

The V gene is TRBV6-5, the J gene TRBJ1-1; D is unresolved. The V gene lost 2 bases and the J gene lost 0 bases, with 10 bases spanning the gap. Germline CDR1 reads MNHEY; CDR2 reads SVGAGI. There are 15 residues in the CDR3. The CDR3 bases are TGTGCCAGCAGTTACGTGCGGGGTATGAACACTGAAGCTTTCTTT. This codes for CASSYVRGMNTEAFF.

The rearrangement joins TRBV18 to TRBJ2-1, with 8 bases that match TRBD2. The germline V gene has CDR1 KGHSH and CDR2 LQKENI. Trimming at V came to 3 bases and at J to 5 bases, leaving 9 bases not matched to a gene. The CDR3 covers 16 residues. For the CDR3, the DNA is TGTGCCAGCTCACCTCAGATGGGACTAGGAAACAATGAGCAGTTCTTC. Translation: CASSPQMGLGNNEQFF.

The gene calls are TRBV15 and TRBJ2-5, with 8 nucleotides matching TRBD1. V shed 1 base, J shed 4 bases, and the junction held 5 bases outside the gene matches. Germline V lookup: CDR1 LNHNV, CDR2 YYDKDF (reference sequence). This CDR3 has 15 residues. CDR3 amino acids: CATSRAGGQGETQYF. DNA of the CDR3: TGTGCCACCAGCAGAGCAGGGGGCCAGGGAGAGACCCAGTACTTC.

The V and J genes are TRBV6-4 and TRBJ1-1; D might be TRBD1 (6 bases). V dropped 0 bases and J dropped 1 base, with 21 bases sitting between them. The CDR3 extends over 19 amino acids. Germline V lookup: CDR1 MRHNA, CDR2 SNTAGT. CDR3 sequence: CASSDSRGGAKWENTEAFF. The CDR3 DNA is TGTGCCAGCAGTGACTCGCGGGGGGGCGCCAAGTGGGAGAACACTGAAGCTTTCTTT.